The 29 T cell receptor beta chains below come from one sample, sequenced in a study of cytomegalovirus exposure and HLA in healthy donors. PCR involved 60 Vbeta and 13 Jbeta primers. The repertoire was sequenced with immunoSEQ multiplex PCR; TCRdb's copy has only in-frame clones and lacks some. The table has about 150,000 clones, about 83% seen once. Sequencing input: PBMCs. The receptor set was obtained from a woman aged 40 to 50 in good health and CMV-seronegative.

This chain joins TRBV5-6 and TRBJ2-5, with 8 bases identical to TRBD1. Looked up from germline, CDR1 is SGHDT and CDR2 is YYEEEE. The CDR3 runs to 14 residues. The ends lost 2 bases at V and 3 bases at J; junction bases unmatched: 3. CDR3 sequence: CASSFQGAEETQYF. CDR3 nucleotides: TGTGCCAGCAGCTTCCAGGGGGCGGAAGAGACCCAGTACTTC.

The CDR3 DNA is TGTGCCAGCAGCCATTACAGGGAGGGGACTGAAGCTTTCTTT. It codes for CASSHYREGTEAFF. The rearrangement uses TRBV7-9 and TRBJ1-1; the D gene is possibly TRBD1 (6 bases). Germline assignment: CDR1 SEHNR and CDR2 FQNEAQ (reference sequence). V lost 5 bases and J lost 5, with 15 bases in between. The CDR3 covers 14 residues.

The chain recombines TRBV4-2 with TRBJ2-5; a possible D gene is TRBD2 (6 bases). The better agreement between TRBJ2-7 and the DNA end casts doubt on the J call. Germline CDR1 is LGHNA and CDR2 is YNFKEQ. The CDR3 consists of 15 residues. Here the CDR3 reads CASSQGSGLSYEQYF. The DNA of the CDR3 is TGTGCCAGCAGCCAAGGTAGCGGCCTCTCCTACGAGCAGTACTTC.

The rearrangement links TRBV19 to TRBJ1-2; TRBD1 matches at 7 bases. This CDR3 has 13 residues. The germline V gene encodes CDR1 LNHDA and CDR2 SQIVND (reference sequence). Unmatched junction bases numbered 11, after V lost 9 bases and J lost 7 bases. CDR3 nucleotide sequence: TGTGCCAGCACGACAGGGATGAGGTCTGGCTACACCTTC. It is translated as CASTTGMRSGYTF.

This chain connects TRBV10-3 to TRBJ2-1, with D maybe TRBD2 (6 bases). Germline V CDR1 and CDR2: ENHRY, SYGVKD. The V end lost 5 bases, the J end lost 0 bases, and 14 bases lay between the germline ends. This CDR3 contains 16 residues. The CDR3 nucleotides are TGTGCCATCAGTCCTGGGACTTCTTACTCCTACAATGAGCAGTTCTTC. It specifies CAISPGTSYSYNEQFF.

The CDR3 DNA is TGTGCCTGGACCCGGGGACAAATAGGGGAGACCCAGTACTTC. As protein: CAWTRGQIGETQYF. The chain uses TRBV30 and TRBJ2-5; weak D call: TRBD1 (6 bases). Per germline, CDR1 GTSNPN and CDR2 SVGIG (reference sequence). The CDR3 totals 14 residues. V shed 4 bases and J shed 5 bases, with 17 bases lying between them.

This clone came up a few times. This chain connects TRBV6-5 to TRBJ1-1; D is unclear. V was cut by 0 bases and J by 0 bases, with 8 bases left in between. The germline gives CDR1 MNHEY, CDR2 SVGAGI. The CDR3 is 15 residues long. The CDR3: CASSYSAVMNTEAFF. In DNA, the CDR3 is TGTGCCAGCAGTTACTCTGCGGTCATGAACACTGAAGCTTTCTTT.

This chain uses TRBV2 with TRBJ1-1; a possible D gene is TRBD1 (5 bases). The germline V gene has CDR1 SNHLY and CDR2 FYNNEI. This CDR3 has 14 residues. Trimming took 6 bases from V and 1 from J, leaving 12 bases between them. CDR3 in amino acids: CASRNPQGNTEAFF. CDR3 in DNA: TGTGCCAGCAGAAATCCGCAGGGGAACACTGAAGCTTTCTTT.

This clone has only one observation. The chain joins TRBV28 to TRBJ2-7; 10 positions agree with TRBD2. CDR3 length: 15 residues. The junction had 6 bases not matched to a gene; V was cut back by 6 bases and J by 1 base. Per germline, CDR1 MDHEN and CDR2 SYDVKM. CDR3 loop: CASRFLAGVSYEQYF. DNA for the CDR3: TGTGCCAGCAGATTCCTAGCGGGAGTTTCCTACGAGCAGTACTTC.

V and J are TRBV5-1 and TRBJ2-7; 9 bases are a match to TRBD1. The V and J ends lost 0 bases and 2 bases, in that order; junction bases with no gene match: 6. The CDR3 loop spans 16 amino acids. Germline V gene data show CDR1 as SGHRS and CDR2 as YFSETQ. The CDR3 DNA reads TGCGCCAGCAGCTTGGCCGGGACAGGGACGGCCTACGAGCAGTACTTC. It specifies CASSLAGTGTAYEQYF.

On this clone: At one end the junction does not follow the germline gene, possibly because of a read error. This sequence joins TRBV5-6 and TRBJ2-3; 14 bases fit TRBD2. Germline V lookup: CDR1 SGHDT, CDR2 YYEEEE. The CDR3 totals 15 residues. For the CDR3, the DNA is TGTGCCAGCAGCGAAGGACTAGCGGGGGGTCTCTACGTGAATTTT. This gives the protein CASSEGLAGGLYVNF.

J is TRBJ2-7 and V is TRBV6-5; possibly TRBD1 for D (6 bases). CDR1 and CDR2 (germline): MNHEY, SVGAGI. This CDR3 spans 14 amino acids. The V and J ends lost 5 bases and 2 bases respectively, with 13 bases between them. CDR3 nucleotide sequence: TGTGCCAGCAGTCCTGCCGGGACAACCTACGAGCAGTACTTC. Protein product: CASSPAGTTYEQYF.

Only a few counts were recorded for this clone. Within the sample, other DNA sequences also encode this same CDR3. V gene TRBV2 combines with J gene TRBJ2-3; no firm D call. CDR1 SNHLY and CDR2 FYNNEI come from the germline V gene. The CDR3 loop spans 13 amino acids. The V end was cut by 6 bases, the J end by 0 bases, with 7 bases between. CDR3 sequence (DNA): TGTGCCAGCAGCGACATCAGCACAGATACGCAGTATTTT. It specifies CASSDISTDTQYF.

This rearrangement joins TRBV18 to TRBJ2-3, with 11 bases that match TRBD2. V gave up 1 base and J gave up 0 bases; unmatched junction bases: 0. CDR1 is KGHSH, CDR2 LQKENI, per germline. This CDR3 contains 16 residues. This CDR3 reads CASSPLAGGSTDTQYF. CDR3 DNA sequence: TGTGCCAGCTCACCACTAGCGGGGGGGAGCACAGATACGCAGTATTTT.

The rearrangement uses TRBV9 and TRBJ2-5; possible D gene TRBD1, 5 bases. Germline V gene data show CDR1 as SGDLS and CDR2 as YYNGEE. This CDR3 spans 15 amino acids. V was trimmed by 1 base and J by 5 bases, leaving 15 bases between them. In DNA, the CDR3 is TGTGCCAGCAGCGTATCCAGGAATAAGGGGGAGACCCAGTACTTC. Amino acids: CASSVSRNKGETQYF.

In its sample, this clone was seen once. This chain connects TRBV2 to TRBJ2-2, with D possibly TRBD2 on 5 matching bases. CDR3 size: 15 residues. The V end was cut by 1 base, the J end by 4 bases, with 10 bases between. CDR1 is SNHLY and CDR2 is FYNNEI in the germline V gene. The CDR3 sequence is CASSEGLEGTGELFF. CDR3 nucleotide sequence: TGTGCCAGCAGTGAAGGGCTCGAGGGCACCGGGGAGCTGTTTTTT.

The chain joins TRBV2 to TRBJ1-1; TRBD1 aligns across 7 bases. The trim removed 8 bases at V and 3 bases at J, leaving 3 bases unmatched. Germline CDR1 reads SNHLY; CDR2 reads FYNNEI. This CDR3 spans 12 amino acids. The CDR3 DNA reads as TGTGCCAGCGGGGGACAGTACACTGAAGCTTTCTTT. This codes for CASGGQYTEAFF.

CDR3 sequence (DNA): TGTGCCAGCAGTTTTGACAGACGGTGGGAAAAACTGTTTTTT. Protein sequence: CASSFDRRWEKLFF. The chain employs TRBV28 and TRBJ1-4, with D tentatively TRBD1 (5 bases). Looked up from germline, CDR1 is MDHEN and CDR2 is SYDVKM. The length of the CDR3 is 14 residues. V shed 3 bases and J shed 8 bases, with 13 bases lying between them. The variable domain in full, with the rest retrieved from reference TRBV28 and TRBJ1-4, is DVKVTQSSRYLVKRTGEKVFLECVQDMDHENMFWYRQDPGLGLRLIYFSYDVKMKEKGDIPEGYSVSREKKERFSLILESASTNQTSMYLCASSFDRRWEKLFFGSGTQLSVL.

The chain joins TRBV9 to TRBJ2-1; D is unresolved. The V and J ends lost 0 bases and 8 bases respectively, with 6 bases between them. In germline, CDR1 is SGDLS, CDR2 YYNGEE. The CDR3 has 12 amino acids. The CDR3 DNA follows: TGTGCCAGCAGCGTAGCTCTCGATGAGCAGTTCTTC. Translation: CASSVALDEQFF.

The chain combines TRBV6-5 with TRBJ1-2, with D maybe TRBD1 (6 bases). The germline V gene has CDR1 MNHEY and CDR2 SVGAGI. The CDR3 spans 14 residues. Trimming left V 5 bases short and J 4 bases short, with 14 bases between. In nucleotides, the CDR3 is TGTGCCAGCAGTCCCGGGACATTAGGCTATGGCTACACCTTC. Encoded protein: CASSPGTLGYGYTF.

This rearrangement joins TRBV6-5 to TRBJ2-3, with unresolved D. The germline V gene has CDR1 MNHEY and CDR2 SVGAGI. V was trimmed by 1 base and J by 8 bases, leaving 10 bases between them. The CDR3 extends over 13 amino acids. CDR3 nucleotide sequence: TGTGCCAGCAGTTACTTCGATGGTAGTACGCAGTATTTT. Protein sequence: CASSYFDGSTQYF.

The V call is TRBV11-2, the J call TRBJ1-1; no clear D gene. The CDR3 runs to 17 residues. V shed 1 base and J shed 4 bases, with 19 bases lying between them. Germline values: CDR1 SGHAT, CDR2 FQNNGV. CDR3: CASSLGVRPLRGTEAFF. The CDR3 nucleotides read TGTGCCAGCAGCTTAGGAGTGCGGCCCTTGCGGGGCACTGAAGCTTTCTTT.

The chain recombines TRBV6-1 with TRBJ1-5; 8 positions match TRBD1. The CDR3 spans 15 residues. V shed 4 bases, J shed 3 bases, and the junction held 5 bases outside the gene matches. From germline, CDR1 is MNHNS and CDR2 SASEGT. The CDR3 DNA reads as TGTGCCAGCAGTGTAGGACAGGGATACAATCAGCCCCAGCATTTT. Its protein product is CASSVGQGYNQPQHF.

This clone came up a few times. J is TRBJ1-2 and V is TRBV28, with 8 bases that match TRBD1. The CDR3 is 15 amino acids. Losses at the gene ends were 8 bases for V and 5 bases for J; bases not matched to a gene: 13. Germline V gives CDR1 MDHEN, CDR2 SYDVKM. CDR3 protein: CASRDDYQGAYGYTF. In nucleotides, the CDR3 is TGTGCCAGCCGCGACGATTACCAGGGGGCATATGGCTACACCTTC.

This rearrangement joins TRBV28 to TRBJ1-4; D is uncertain. Germline CDR1 is MDHEN and CDR2 is SYDVKM. This CDR3 has 14 residues. Trimming shortened V by 3 bases and J by 8 bases, and 13 bases separated the two germline ends. CDR3 coding DNA: TGTGCCAGCAGTTTCCGGGCCCGAGGGGAAAAACTGTTTTTT. This gives the protein CASSFRARGEKLFF.

The rearrangement uses TRBV6-1 and TRBJ2-7, with a tentative D call TRBD1 (6 bases). V was cut by 0 bases and J by 7 bases, with 16 bases left in between. This CDR3 has 15 residues. The germline CDR1 and CDR2 sequences are MNHNS and SASEGT. The CDR3 region has the DNA TGTGCCAGCAGTGAAGCGCAGGGGTTCAGGCGGGAGCAGTACTTC. Protein: CASSEAQGFRREQYF.

The chain uses TRBV7-8 and TRBJ1-1; D is perhaps TRBD1 (6 bases). The CDR3 is 16 residues long. Per germline, CDR1 SGHVS and CDR2 FQNEAQ. Trimming stripped 2 bases from V and 4 bases from J, with 17 bases between. The DNA of the CDR3 is TGTGCCAGCAGCTTAAGCCGGGGGGCGCAAGGCACTGAAGCTTTCTTT. This gives the protein CASSLSRGAQGTEAFF.

A word on this clone: This sample also contains other DNA sequences that code for the same CDR3. The chain links TRBV5-1 to TRBJ1-2; D is perhaps TRBD1 (5 bases). The germline CDR1 and CDR2 sequences are SGHRS and YFSETQ. The CDR3 runs to 14 residues. V was pared by 4 bases and J by 0 bases, with 10 bases between. CDR3 protein: CASSPGTANYGYTF. As DNA, the CDR3 is TGCGCCAGCAGCCCCGGGACTGCTAACTATGGCTACACCTTC.

The chain has TRBV25-1 and TRBJ2-1, with 13 bases aligning to TRBD2. CDR1 is MGHDK, CDR2 SYGVNS, per germline. V shed 6 bases, J shed 8 bases, and the junction held 4 bases outside the gene matches. This CDR3 contains 14 residues. CDR3: CASSRTSGSYEQFF. The CDR3 DNA reads TGTGCCAGCAGCCGGACTAGCGGGAGTTATGAGCAGTTCTTC.